This T cell receptor (beta chain) is from a study of metastatic and nonmetastatic thyroid tumors (dated by TCRdb to 2020 to 2021). With respect to the entire study: Repertoires were compared across peripheral blood and tumor or nodule tissue samples from malignant and benign thyroid patients. What the work shows at the level of the full study, not this receptor alone: TCR beta diversity was reported as significantly higher in malignant tumors than in benign nodules, in both blood and tumor samples.

Turning to this clone: The antigen this receptor binds is unknown. Base qualities are not at hand, and no much larger clone is one base apart.

The V end gives up 5 bases and the J end 4 bases, leaving 8 bases in the junction not matched to a gene. As encoded in the germline V gene, CDR1 is ENHRY while CDR2 is SYGVKD. Its CDR3 holds 16 amino acids, cysteine through phenylalanine. Only the CDR3 region is kept as DNA, spanning 48 bases read in frame from base 1. Library preparation employed PCR. The sequencing machine was an Illumina HiSeq 4000. High-throughput sequencing was used to profile the TCR beta-chain CDR3 region of each patient. The original pipeline was this. CDR3 differences across clinicopathological groups were used to build a classifier for discriminating distant-metastatic papillary thyroid cancer patients. The Shannon index was used to assess repertoire diversity, and the Morisita-Horn index was used to assess tumor-blood repertoire similarity. Through fastp at Q25 and MiXCR, TCRdb rebuilt clones from the public reads, retaining in-frame beta chains. The V and J calls here are based on TCRdb, not the publication. The sample profile shows about 23,000 clones; around 20% of them were found once. The ten largest clones represent roughly 7.8% of the sample.

None of the patients had been given any treatment before thyroid surgery. Using T-cell receptor beta sequencing, the researchers looked back retrospectively at clinical samples from patients, gathered between about 2011 and 2019. This TCR came from a female donor with papillary thyroid cancer or a benign thyroid nodule (not recorded which). Some clones in this sample may be carry-over from other donors' samples. The sequencing input was blood. Rearrangement joined TRBV10-3 to TRBJ2-6, with 7 middle bases fitting TRBD1. The CDR3 protein: CAISTDRAWGANVLTF. The base sequence is TGTGCCATCAGTACTGACAGGGCCTGGGGGGCCAACGTCCTGACTTTC.